This entry is about one T cell receptor beta chain. This clone's antigen is unknown. Base quality data are lacking; no much larger clone is found one base away. In light of the paper, this sample's treatment or condition label describes: 10-day PBMC culture with coronavirus spike peptide pools or control peptides (ViraFEST assay). The ViraFEST assay, used in the study, expanded antigen-specific T cells with peptide pools and then identified the expanded clonotypes through TCR sequencing. The positive SARS-CoV-2 PCR tests of the convalescent patients were dated from March to December 2020, before the Alpha, Beta and Delta variants emerged in the United States. Over 1.5 million PBMCs per well were cultured in IMDM with 5% human AB serum and 8.5 to 10 IU/ml IL-2, plus 10 ug/ml peptide pools. On days 3 and 7, half of the culture medium was replaced with fresh IL-2-containing medium. After about 11 days of culture, CD4+ T cells were isolated by negative selection using the EasySep CD4+ T cell isolation kit. Ficoll-Paque Plus gradient centrifugation was used to isolate PBMCs from whole blood, and the isolated PBMCs were then either used fresh or cryopreserved at -140C. Each culture condition was generally run in triplicate wells.

The library came from PCR. At the Johns Hopkins FTIC core, DNA from the cultured CD4+ T cells underwent TCR sequencing with the Oncomine TCR Beta short-read assay. Genomic DNA was extracted from the cultured CD4+ T cells with the QIAamp micro DNA kit. The Oncomine TCR Beta libraries from cultured CD4+ T cells were pooled using unique dual indexes and then sequenced on an Illumina iSeq 100. Concerning the study's data processing: Non-productive sequences were filtered out, and CDR3s that did not start with C, did not end with F or W, or were shorter than 7 amino acids were discarded. Antigen-specific clonotypes were identified using the MANAFEST web application through comparison of peptide-stimulated wells with reference and other culture wells. Positive clones required FDR below 0.05, an odds ratio above 5, and productive frequency above 0.1% in at least two of three replicate wells. Clonotypes that were significantly expanded in both SARS-CoV-2 spike wells and at least one common cold coronavirus spike condition were defined as cross-reactive. Using R version 3.6.1, CDR3 homology was evaluated through Levenshtein distances (stringdist) along with unrooted phylogenetic trees (ape). The public sequencing data were trimmed at Q25 with fastp and processed into clonotypes with MiXCR by TCRdb, which kept only in-frame beta chains. One record per CDR3 amino acid sequence lists the most common genes and DNA. The V and J calls come from TCRdb's annotation, not from the publication. A total of 2,700 or so distinct CDR3 sequences appear in this sample, 25% to 30% of them only once. The biggest ten clones account for 25% to 30% of the sample.

The entry originates in a study of vaccination and CD4 T cells after COVID-19 (dated by TCRdb to the early 2020s). Background on the whole study: Convalescent patients had a positive SARS-CoV-2 result on nasal swab PCR, and of these patients, 8 or 9 had mild disease and one had severe disease. The convalescent cohort included six males and four females, with two Hispanic individuals, seven Caucasians, two Asians and one multiracial person. Two doses of either the Pfizer-BioNTech BNT162b2 vaccine (n=8) or the Moderna mRNA-1273 vaccine (n=2) were administered to participants. Post-COVID blood samples were collected from convalescent patients a median of approximately 93 days after diagnosis, with a range of about 30 to 161 days. Post-vaccine blood samples were obtained a median of around 74 days after the second vaccine dose, with a range of roughly 12 to 250 days. Culture stimuli were overlapping spike peptide pools from SARS-CoV-2 and from the common cold coronaviruses HCoV-NL63, HCoV-OC43 and HCoV-229E. Control cultures received a CEFX viral epitope pool as the positive control, an HIV-1 Nef peptide pool as the negative control, or no peptide. The spike-specific CD4+ TCR repertoire was compared before and after mRNA vaccination in ten to eleven COVID-19 convalescent patients and a handful of infection-naive healthy vaccine recipients. Study-wide conclusions, independent of this receptor: Nearly all vaccine-specific clones in convalescent patients (304 of 307) were mono-reactive for SARS-CoV-2 spike rather than cross-reactive with common cold coronaviruses. The number of convalescent patients in the study was relatively small, and the study did not examine early timepoints following natural infection. In convalescent patients, a median approximately 83% of post-vaccine SARS-CoV-2-reactive clones were detected only after vaccination, suggesting vaccine-specific priming. An increase in the median number of SARS-CoV-2-reactive clonotypes from approximately 23 after infection to roughly 39 after vaccination was observed, but the change was not found to be significant.

CDR1 LNHDA and CDR2 SQIVND were looked up in the germline V gene (reference sequence). V is reduced by 6 bases and J by 0 bases, leaving a spacing of 12 bases between them. CDR3 length: 15 amino acids, cysteine to phenylalanine. Just CDR3 DNA is preserved here, 45 bases in frame from base 1. The sequence derives from a human donor who had recovered from COVID-19. This specimen consisted of CD4+ T cells from blood, cultured in vitro, obtained after SARS-CoV-2 vaccination. The V and J segments used are TRBV19 and TRBJ1-5, with TRBD1 perhaps the D gene, on 5 matching bases. The CDR3 is CASRVGVVSNQPQHF. The sequence in DNA is TGTGCCAGTAGGGTAGGGGTCGTTAGCAATCAGCCCCAGCATTTT.